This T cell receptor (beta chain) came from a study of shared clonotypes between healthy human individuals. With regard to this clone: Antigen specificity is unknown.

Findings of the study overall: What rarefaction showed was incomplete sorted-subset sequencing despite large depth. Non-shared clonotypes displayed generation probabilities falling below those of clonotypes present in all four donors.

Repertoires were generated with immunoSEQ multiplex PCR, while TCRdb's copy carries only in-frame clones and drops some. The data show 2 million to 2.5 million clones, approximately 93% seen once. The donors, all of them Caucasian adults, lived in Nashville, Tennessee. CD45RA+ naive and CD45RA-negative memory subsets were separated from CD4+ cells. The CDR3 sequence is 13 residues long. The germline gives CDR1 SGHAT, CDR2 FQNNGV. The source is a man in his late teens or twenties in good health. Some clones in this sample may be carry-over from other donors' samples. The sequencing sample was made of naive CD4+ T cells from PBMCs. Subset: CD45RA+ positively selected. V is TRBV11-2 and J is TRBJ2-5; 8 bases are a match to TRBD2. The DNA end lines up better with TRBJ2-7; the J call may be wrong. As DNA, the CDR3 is TGTGCCAGCAGCCAAAGCGGGAGTTACGAGCAGTACTTC. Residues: CASSQSGSYEQYF.